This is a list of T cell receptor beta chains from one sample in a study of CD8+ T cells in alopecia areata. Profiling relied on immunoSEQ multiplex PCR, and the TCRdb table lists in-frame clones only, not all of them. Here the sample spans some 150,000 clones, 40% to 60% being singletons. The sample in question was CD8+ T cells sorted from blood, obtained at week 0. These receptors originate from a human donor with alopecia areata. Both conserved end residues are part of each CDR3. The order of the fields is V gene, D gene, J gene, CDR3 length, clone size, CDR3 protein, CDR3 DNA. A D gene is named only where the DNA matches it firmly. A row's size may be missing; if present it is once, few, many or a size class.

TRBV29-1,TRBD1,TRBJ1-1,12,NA,CSMGQGVDLAFF,TGCAGCATGGGACAGGGTGTAGATTTAGCTTTCTTT
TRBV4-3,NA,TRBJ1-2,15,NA,CASSQAVRDTYGYTF,TGCGCCAGCAGCCAAGCGGTGAGGGACACCTATGGCTACACCTTC
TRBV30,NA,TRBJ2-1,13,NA,CAWSVGSYNEQFF,TGTGCCTGGAGTGTTGGTAGCTACAATGAGCAGTTCTTC
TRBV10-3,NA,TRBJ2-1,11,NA,CAISWNDEQFF,TGTGCCATCTCGTGGAACGATGAGCAGTTCTTC
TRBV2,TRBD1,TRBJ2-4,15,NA,CASSEADRGQDIQYF,TGTGCCAGCAGTGAAGCGGACAGGGGGCAAGACATTCAGTACTTC
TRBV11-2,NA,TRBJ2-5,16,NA,CASSLGRRRWEETQYF,TGTGCCAGCAGCTTAGGACGGAGGCGATGGGAAGAGACCCAGTACTTC
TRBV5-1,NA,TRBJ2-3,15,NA,CASSLVSGFTDTQYF,TGCGCCAGCAGCTTGGTTAGCGGTTTCACAGATACGCAGTATTTT
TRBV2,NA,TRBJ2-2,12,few,CASRDENGELFF,TGTGCCAGCAGGGACGAGAACGGGGAGCTGTTTTTT
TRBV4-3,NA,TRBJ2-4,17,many,CASSQDSGSGAKNIQYF,TGCGCCAGCAGCCAAGATAGTGGGAGCGGGGCCAAAAACATTCAGTACTTC
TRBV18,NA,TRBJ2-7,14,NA,CASSQNGAPYEQYF,TGTGCCAGCTCACAGAACGGGGCACCCTACGAGCAGTACTTC
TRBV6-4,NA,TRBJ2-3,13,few,CASSDRGIDTQYF,TGTGCCAGCAGTGACAGGGGGATAGATACGCAGTATTTT
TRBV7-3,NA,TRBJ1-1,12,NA,CASSSENTEAFF,TGTGCCAGCAGCTCTGAGAACACTGAAGCTTTCTTT
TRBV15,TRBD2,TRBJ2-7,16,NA,CATSTTGLAGAYEQYF,TGTGCCACCAGCACGACGGGACTAGCGGGCGCCTACGAGCAGTACTTC
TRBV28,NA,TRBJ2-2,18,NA,CASSLGPLRTRNTGELFF,TGTGCCAGCAGTTTAGGGCCGCTCAGGACAAGGAACACCGGGGAGCTGTTTTTT
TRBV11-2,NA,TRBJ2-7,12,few,CASQGRPSEQYF,TGTGCCAGCCAAGGGAGACCAAGCGAGCAGTACTTC
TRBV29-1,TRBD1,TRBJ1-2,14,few,CSVDRQGSNYGYTF,TGCAGCGTTGACCGACAGGGCTCTAACTATGGCTACACCTTC
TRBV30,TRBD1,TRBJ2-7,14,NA,CAWSVRQGVDEQYF,TGTGCCTGGAGTGTACGACAGGGTGTCGACGAGCAGTACTTC
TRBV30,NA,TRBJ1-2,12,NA,CASQGSSYGYTF,TGTGCCTCTCAGGGGTCGAGCTATGGCTACACCTTC
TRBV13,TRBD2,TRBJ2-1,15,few,CASSVSGLAGDEQFF,TGTGCCAGCAGCGTCTCGGGACTAGCGGGGGATGAGCAGTTCTTC
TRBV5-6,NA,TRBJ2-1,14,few,CASSLGDGYDEQFF,TGTGCCAGCAGCTTGGGGGACGGTTATGATGAGCAGTTCTTC
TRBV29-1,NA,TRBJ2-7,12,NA,CSGLVGVYEQYF,TGCAGCGGACTAGTAGGCGTCTACGAGCAGTACTTC
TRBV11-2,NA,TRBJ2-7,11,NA,CASTDRNEQYF,TGTGCCAGCACAGACAGGAACGAGCAGTACTTC
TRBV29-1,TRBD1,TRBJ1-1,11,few,CSVIKQGEAFF,TGCAGCGTGATAAAACAGGGGGAAGCTTTCTTT
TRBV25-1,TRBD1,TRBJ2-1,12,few,CASSEDRGEQFF,TGTGCCAGCAGTGAGGACAGGGGTGAGCAGTTCTTC
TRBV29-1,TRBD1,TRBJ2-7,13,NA,CSVEDTGVGEQYF,TGCAGCGTTGAAGATACAGGGGTTGGGGAGCAGTACTTC
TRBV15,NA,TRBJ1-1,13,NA,CATSQETGNEAFF,TGTGCCACCAGCCAAGAAACAGGGAATGAAGCTTTCTTT
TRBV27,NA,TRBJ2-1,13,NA,CASSLVAYNEQFF,TGTGCCAGCAGTTTAGTAGCCTACAATGAGCAGTTCTTC
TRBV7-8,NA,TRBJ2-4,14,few,CASSLVIGENIQYF,TGTGCCAGCAGCTTAGTCATAGGGGAAAACATTCAGTACTTC
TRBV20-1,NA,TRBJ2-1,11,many,CSAPGRGAEFF,TGCAGTGCTCCCGGAAGGGGGGCGGAGTTCTTC